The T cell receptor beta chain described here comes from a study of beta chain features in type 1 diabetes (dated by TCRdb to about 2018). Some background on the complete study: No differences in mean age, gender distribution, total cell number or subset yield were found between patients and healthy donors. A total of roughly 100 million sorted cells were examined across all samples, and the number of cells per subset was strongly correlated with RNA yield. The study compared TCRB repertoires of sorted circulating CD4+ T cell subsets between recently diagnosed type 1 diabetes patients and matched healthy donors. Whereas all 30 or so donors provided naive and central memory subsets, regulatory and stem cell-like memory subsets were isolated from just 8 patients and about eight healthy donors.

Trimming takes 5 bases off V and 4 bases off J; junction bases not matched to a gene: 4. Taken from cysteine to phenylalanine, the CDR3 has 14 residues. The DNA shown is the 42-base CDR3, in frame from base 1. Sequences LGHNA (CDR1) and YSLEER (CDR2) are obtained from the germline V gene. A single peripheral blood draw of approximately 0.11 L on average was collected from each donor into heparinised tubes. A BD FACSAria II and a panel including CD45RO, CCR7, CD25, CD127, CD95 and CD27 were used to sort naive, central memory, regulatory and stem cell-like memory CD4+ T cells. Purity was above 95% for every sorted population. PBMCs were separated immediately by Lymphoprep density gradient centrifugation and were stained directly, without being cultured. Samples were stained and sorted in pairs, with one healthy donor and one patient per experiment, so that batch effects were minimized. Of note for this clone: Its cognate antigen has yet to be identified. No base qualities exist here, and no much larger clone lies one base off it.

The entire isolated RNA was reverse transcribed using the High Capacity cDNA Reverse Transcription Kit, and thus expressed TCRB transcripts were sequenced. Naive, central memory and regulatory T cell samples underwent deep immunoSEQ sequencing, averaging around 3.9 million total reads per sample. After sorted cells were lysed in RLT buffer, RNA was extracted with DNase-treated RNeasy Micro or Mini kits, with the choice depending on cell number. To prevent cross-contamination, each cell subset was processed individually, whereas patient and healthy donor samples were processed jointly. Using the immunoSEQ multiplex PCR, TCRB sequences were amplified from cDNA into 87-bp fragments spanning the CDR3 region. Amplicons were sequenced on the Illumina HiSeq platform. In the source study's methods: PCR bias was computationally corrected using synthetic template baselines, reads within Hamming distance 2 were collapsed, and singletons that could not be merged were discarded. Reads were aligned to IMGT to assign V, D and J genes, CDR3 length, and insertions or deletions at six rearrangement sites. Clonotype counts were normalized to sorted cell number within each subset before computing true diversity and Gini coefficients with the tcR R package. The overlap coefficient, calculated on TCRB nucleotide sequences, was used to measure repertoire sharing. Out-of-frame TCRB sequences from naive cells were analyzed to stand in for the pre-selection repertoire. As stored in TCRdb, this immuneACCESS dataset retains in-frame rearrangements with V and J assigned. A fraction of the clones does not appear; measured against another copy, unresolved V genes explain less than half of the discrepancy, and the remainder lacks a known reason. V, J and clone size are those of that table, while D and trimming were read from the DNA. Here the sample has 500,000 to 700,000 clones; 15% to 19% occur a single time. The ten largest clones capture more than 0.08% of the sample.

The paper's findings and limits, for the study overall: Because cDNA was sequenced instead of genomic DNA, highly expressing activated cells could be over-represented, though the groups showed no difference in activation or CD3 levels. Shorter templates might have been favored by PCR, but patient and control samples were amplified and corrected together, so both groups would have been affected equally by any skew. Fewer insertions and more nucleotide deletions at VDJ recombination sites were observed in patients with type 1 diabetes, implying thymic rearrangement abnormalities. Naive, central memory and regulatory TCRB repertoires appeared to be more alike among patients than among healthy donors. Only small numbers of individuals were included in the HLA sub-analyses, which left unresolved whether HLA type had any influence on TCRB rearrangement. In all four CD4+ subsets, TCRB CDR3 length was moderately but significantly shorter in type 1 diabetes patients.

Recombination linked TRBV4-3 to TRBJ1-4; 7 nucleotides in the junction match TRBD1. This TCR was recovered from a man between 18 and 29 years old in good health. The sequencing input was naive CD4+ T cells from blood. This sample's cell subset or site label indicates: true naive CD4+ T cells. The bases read TGCGCCAGCAGCAGCCGGGACAGTAATGAAAAACTGTTTTTT. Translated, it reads CASSSRDSNEKLFF.